Below, one T cell receptor beta chain is given with its context. As yet, its antigen is unknown. This record comes from a study of cytomegalovirus exposure and HLA in healthy donors. On the study more broadly: As an earlier analysis found, 150 million to 200 million T cells yielded 90 million to 140 million unique TCR beta sequences. The study, taken as a whole, reports: As a later analysis revealed, most CMV-associated TCR beta chains appeared HLA-restricted.

With 1 base removed from V and 6 bases from J, the gap between germline ends came to 7 bases. Germline V gene lookup returns CDR1 SGHTA and CDR2 FQGNSA. The CDR3 runs to 13 residues. Both 60 Vbeta primers and 13 Jbeta primers went into the PCR. Here immunoSEQ multiplex PCR was the method, and the copy in TCRdb shows in-frame clones only, minus some. Of 130,000 or so clones detected, approximately 60% appear once; the ten largest clones hold 2.4%. This clonotype originated in a woman in her 40s in good health and CMV-seronegative. This sequence joins TRBV7-2 and TRBJ2-1; D unresolved. Sequenced material: PBMCs. The CDR3 here is CASSLGLPNEQFF. The CDR3 DNA sequence: TGTGCCAGCAGCTTAGGGCTTCCCAATGAGCAGTTCTTC.